A single T cell receptor (beta chain) is shown here with its context. The data derive from a study of blood T cell repertoires in COVID-19. The CDR3 runs to 14 residues. Per germline, CDR1 SGHRS and CDR2 YFSETQ. Unmatched junction bases numbered 5, after V lost 4 bases and J lost 5 bases. The repertoire was sequenced with immunoSEQ multiplex PCR; TCRdb's copy has only in-frame clones and lacks some. This table has 300,000 or so clones, around 87% appearing once. This TCR came from a man between 50 and 59 years old with active or convalescent COVID-19. The sequenced sample was peripheral blood. The rearrangement links TRBV5-1 to TRBJ1-1, with 10 bases fitting TRBD1. CDR3 region: CASSTGQGGTEAFF. The CDR3 DNA follows: TGCGCCAGCAGCACAGGACAGGGGGGGACTGAAGCTTTCTTT.